What follows describes a single T cell receptor (beta chain). The data belong to a study of T-cell memory formation after mild COVID-19. Overall study context: TCR clusters were mostly donor specific.

TCRdb processed the 5' RACE reads anew with MiXCR; each CDR3 protein has one entry. The top ten hold under 8.5% of the sample, which has fewer than 600,000 distinct CDR3 sequences, roughly 20% seen once. The V end was cut by 0 bases, the J end by 0 bases, with 12 bases between. CDR3 size: 16 residues. Germline CDR1 is SGHDT and CDR2 is YYEEEE. Sequencing was performed on PBMCs or a T cell subset sorted from them (not recorded which). V is TRBV5-6 and J is TRBJ1-1; possible D gene TRBD1, 6 bases. This TCR was recovered from an adult woman who had mild COVID-19 (a few samples of this study predate the infection). Cell type and time point are not known. CDR3 nucleotide sequence: TGTGCCAGCAGCTTGGTTCCAGGGGCCATGAACACTGAAGCTTTCTTT. Amino acids: CASSLVPGAMNTEAFF.